Reported below is one TCR beta chain. Sample-barcoded 5' priming and a J-beta primer mix drove a second PCR of about 7 to 12 cycles. A template-switch adaptor with 12 random nucleotides tagged each cDNA molecule. MiXCR was run by TCRdb on the 5' RACE reads, yielding one entry per CDR3 protein. This table holds around 520,000 distinct CDR3 sequences, around a quarter found once. The V end was cut by 5 bases, the J end by 6 bases, with 16 bases between. CDR1 is DFQATT and CDR2 is SNEGSKA in the germline V gene (reference sequence). CDR3 length: 13 amino acids. The sample is drawn from a study of blood T cells in healthy people across ages. These data are also associated with another study on T cells of mothers and their children. That source adds: Sample barcodes and 2-4 random nucleotides came from the second PCR's M1S primer. Researchers report slightly higher, though non-significant, overlap in related mother-child pairs than in unrelated pairs.

The clonotype comes from a boy aged 2 to 10 in good health. The gene calls are TRBV20-1 and TRBJ1-1; D unclear. Sequenced: blood. The CDR3 DNA sequence: TGCAGTGCTTCTCTCGGGAGAGGACCTGAAGCTTTCTTT. This translates into CSASLGRGPEAFF.